This note documents a single T cell receptor (beta chain) sequence. Germline-derived CDR1 and CDR2 are WNHNN and SYGVQD (reference sequence). V lost 4 bases, J lost 5 bases, and 4 bases stayed unmatched. The CDR3 covers 14 residues. These data originate in a study of cytomegalovirus exposure and HLA in healthy donors. Background on the study: A previous analysis identified approximately 110 million unique TCR beta sequences derived from roughly 180 million T cells.

Primers for the PCR totalled 60 Vbeta and 13 Jbeta. TCRdb's copy holds only in-frame clones and misses some; the assay was immunoSEQ multiplex PCR. The repertoire holds about 300,000 clones, with around 86% as singletons. V usage is TRBV10-1 and J usage is TRBJ2-1, with TRBD2 matching over 8 bases. Sequenced material: PBMCs. The source of this sequence is a man aged 40-55 years in good health and CMV-seropositive. CDR3 sequence (DNA): TGCGCCAGCAGTGTAGCGGGACCTAACAATGAGCAGTTCTTC. It codes for CASSVAGPNNEQFF.